The clone carrying this T cell receptor beta chain was seen only a few times. Its antigen remains unknown. This specimen belongs to a study of shared clonotypes between healthy human individuals. Measured with immunoSEQ multiplex PCR; TCRdb has only the in-frame clones, and not every one. The table has approximately 2.5 million clones, 85% to 95% seen once. V lost 6 bases to trimming and J lost 6 bases; unmatched junction nucleotides: 5. Germline lookup yields CDR1 MNHNY and CDR2 SVGAGI (reference sequence). The CDR3 extends over 13 amino acids. Study observations and caveats: Non-shared clonotypes showed lower generation probabilities than clonotypes common to all four donors.

The rearrangement links TRBV6-6 to TRBJ1-2; 9 bases align to TRBD1. This receptor was obtained from a man aged 18 to 30 in good health. What was sequenced was naive CD4+ T cells sorted from blood. This sample's subset: CD45RA+ positively selected. CDR3 amino acids: CASRIGTGHGYTF. The DNA of the CDR3 is TGTGCCAGCAGGATAGGGACAGGGCATGGCTACACCTTC.